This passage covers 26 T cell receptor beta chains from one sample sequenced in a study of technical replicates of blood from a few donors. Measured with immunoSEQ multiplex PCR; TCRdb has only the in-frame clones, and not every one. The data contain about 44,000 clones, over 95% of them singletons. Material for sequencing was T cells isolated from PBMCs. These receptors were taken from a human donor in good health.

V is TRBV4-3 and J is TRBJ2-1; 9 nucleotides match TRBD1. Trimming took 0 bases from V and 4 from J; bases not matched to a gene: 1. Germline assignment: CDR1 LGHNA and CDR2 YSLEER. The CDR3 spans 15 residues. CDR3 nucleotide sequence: TGCGCCAGCAGCCAAGAGGACAGGGGATACAATGAGCAGTTCTTC. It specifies CASSQEDRGYNEQFF.

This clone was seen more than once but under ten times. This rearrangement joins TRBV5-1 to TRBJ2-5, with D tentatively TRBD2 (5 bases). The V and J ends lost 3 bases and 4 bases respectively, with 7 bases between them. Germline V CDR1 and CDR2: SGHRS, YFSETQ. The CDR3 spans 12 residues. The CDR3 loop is CASSSGVETQYF. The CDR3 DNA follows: TGCGCCAGCAGCTCCGGGGTAGAGACCCAGTACTTC.

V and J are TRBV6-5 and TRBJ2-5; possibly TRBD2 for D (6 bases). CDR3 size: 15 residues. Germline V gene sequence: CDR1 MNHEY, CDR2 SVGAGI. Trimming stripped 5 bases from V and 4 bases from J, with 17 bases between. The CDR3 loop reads CASSRQATRVETQYF. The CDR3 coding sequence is TGTGCCAGCAGTAGGCAGGCGACTAGGGTAGAGACCCAGTACTTC.

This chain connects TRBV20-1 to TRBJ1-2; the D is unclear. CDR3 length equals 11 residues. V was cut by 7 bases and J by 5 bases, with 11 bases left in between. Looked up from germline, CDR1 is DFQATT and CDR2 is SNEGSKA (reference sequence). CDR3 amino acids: CSVSLEYGYTF. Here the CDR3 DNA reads TGCAGTGTTAGCTTGGAGTATGGCTACACCTTC.

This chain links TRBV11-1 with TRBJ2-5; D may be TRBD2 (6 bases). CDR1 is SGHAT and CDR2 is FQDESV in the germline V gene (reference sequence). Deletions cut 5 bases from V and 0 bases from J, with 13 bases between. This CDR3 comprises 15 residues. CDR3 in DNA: TGTGCCAGCAGCCGGGAGCGGTTTTACCAAGAGACCCAGTACTTC. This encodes CASSRERFYQETQYF.

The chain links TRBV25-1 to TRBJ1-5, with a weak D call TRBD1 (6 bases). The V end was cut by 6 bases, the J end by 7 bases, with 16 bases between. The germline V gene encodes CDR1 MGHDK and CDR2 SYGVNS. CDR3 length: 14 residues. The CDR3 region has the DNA TGTGCCAGCAGCAGCAACAGGGAAATCCAGCCCCAGCATTTT. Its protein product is CASSSNREIQPQHF.

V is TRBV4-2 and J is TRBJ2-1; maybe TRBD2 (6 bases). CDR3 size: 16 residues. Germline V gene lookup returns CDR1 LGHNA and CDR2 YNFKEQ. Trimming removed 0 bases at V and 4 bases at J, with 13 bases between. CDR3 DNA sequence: TGTGCCAGCAGCCAAGATCGCCGGGAGCCTTACAATGAGCAGTTCTTC. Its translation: CASSQDRREPYNEQFF.

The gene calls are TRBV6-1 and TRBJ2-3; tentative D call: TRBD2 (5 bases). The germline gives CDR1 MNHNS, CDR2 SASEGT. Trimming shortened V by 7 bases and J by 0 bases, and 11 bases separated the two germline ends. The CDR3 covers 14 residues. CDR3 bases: TGTGCCAGCACCCTACTAGGTAGCACAGATACGCAGTATTTT. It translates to CASTLLGSTDTQYF.

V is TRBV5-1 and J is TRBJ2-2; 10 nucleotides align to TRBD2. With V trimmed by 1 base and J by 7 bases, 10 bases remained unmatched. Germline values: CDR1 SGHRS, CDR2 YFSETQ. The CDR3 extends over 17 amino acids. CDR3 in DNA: TGCGCCAGCAGCTTGCCTAGCGGGAGCTTGGAAAACGGGGAGCTGTTTTTT. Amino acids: CASSLPSGSLENGELFF.

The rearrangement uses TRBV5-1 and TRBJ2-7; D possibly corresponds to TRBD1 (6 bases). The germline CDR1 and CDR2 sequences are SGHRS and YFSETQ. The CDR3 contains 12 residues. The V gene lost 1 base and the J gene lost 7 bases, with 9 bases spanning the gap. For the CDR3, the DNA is TGCGCCAGCAGCTTGAGGGGGAAAGAGCAGTACTTC. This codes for CASSLRGKEQYF.

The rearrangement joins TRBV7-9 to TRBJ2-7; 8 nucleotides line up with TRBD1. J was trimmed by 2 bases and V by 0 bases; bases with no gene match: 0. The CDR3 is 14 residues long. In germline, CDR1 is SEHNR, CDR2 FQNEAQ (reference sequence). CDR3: CASSLATGAYEQYF. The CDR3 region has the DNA TGTGCCAGCAGCTTAGCGACAGGGGCCTACGAGCAGTACTTC.

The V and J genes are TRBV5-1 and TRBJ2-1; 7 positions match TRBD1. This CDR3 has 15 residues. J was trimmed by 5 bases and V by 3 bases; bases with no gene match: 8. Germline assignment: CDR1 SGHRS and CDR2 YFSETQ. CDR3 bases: TGCGCCAGCAGCTATAGGGGGCGCCCAGACAATGAGCAGTTCTTC. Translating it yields CASSYRGRPDNEQFF.

Here the CDR3 reads CASSLRDQPQHF. Written as DNA, the CDR3 is TGCGCCAGCAGTCTGCGAGATCAGCCCCAGCATTTT. This chain uses TRBV23-1 with TRBJ1-5; the D is unclear. TRBV23-1 counts as an open reading frame of uncertain function. This CDR3 contains 12 residues. V lost 4 bases to trimming and J lost 5 bases, with 6 bases between them.

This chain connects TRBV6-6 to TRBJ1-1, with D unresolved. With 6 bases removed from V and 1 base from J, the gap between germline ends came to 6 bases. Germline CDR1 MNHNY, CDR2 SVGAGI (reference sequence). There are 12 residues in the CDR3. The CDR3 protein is CASSGRNTEAFF. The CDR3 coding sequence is TGTGCCAGCAGCGGGAGGAACACTGAAGCTTTCTTT.

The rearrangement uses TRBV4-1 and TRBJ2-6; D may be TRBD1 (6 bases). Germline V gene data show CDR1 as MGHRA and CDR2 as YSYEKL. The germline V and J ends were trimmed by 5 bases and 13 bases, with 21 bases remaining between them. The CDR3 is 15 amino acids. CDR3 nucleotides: TGCGCCAGCAGCTGGGTCCCAGGGGATAGAGAAGTCCTGACTTTC. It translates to CASSWVPGDREVLTF.

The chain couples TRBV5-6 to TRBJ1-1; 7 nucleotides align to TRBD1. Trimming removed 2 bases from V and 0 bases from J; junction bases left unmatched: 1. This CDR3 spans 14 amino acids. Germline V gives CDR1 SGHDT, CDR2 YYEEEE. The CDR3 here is CASSFDRVNTEAFF. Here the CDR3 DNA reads TGTGCCAGCAGCTTCGACAGGGTGAACACTGAAGCTTTCTTT.

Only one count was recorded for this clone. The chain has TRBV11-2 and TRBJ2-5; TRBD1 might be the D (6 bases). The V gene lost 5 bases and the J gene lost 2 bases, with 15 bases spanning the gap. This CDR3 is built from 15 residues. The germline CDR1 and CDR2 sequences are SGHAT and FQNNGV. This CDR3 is CASSALQGKQETQYF. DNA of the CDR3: TGTGCCAGCAGCGCTCTCCAGGGGAAGCAAGAGACCCAGTACTTC.

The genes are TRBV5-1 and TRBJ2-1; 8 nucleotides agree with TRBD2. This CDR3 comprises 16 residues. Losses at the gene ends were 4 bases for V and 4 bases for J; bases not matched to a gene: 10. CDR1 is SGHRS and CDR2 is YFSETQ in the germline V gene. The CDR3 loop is CASSLAGTSIYNEQFF. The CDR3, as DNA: TGCGCCAGCAGCCTAGCCGGGACTAGTATTTACAATGAGCAGTTCTTC.

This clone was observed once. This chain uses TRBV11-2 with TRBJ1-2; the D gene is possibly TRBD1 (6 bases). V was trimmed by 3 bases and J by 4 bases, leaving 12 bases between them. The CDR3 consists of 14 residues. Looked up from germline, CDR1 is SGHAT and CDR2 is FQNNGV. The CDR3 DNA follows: TGTGCCAGCAGCTTCGGGACATACACCTATGGCTACACCTTC. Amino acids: CASSFGTYTYGYTF. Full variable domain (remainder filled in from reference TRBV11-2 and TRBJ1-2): EAGVAQSPRYKIIEKRQSVAFWCNPISGHATLYWYQQILGQGPKLLIQFQNNGVVDDSQLPKDRFSAERLKGVDSTLKIQPAKLEDSAVYLCASSFGTYTYGYTFGSGTRLTVV.

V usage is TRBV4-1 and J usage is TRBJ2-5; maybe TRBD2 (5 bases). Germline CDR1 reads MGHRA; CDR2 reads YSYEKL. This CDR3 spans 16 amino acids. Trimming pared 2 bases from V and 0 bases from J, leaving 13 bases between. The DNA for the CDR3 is TGCGCCAGCAGCCAACTAGACGGGGAGTACCAAGAGACCCAGTACTTC. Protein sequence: CASSQLDGEYQETQYF.

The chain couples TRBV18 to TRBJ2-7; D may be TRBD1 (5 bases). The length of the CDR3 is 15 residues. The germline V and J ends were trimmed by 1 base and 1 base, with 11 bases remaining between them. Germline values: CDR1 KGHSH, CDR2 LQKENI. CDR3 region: CASSPQAAGSYEQYF. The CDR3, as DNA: TGTGCCAGCTCACCACAGGCGGCAGGGTCCTACGAGCAGTACTTC. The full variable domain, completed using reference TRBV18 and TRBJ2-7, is NAGVMQNPRHLVRRRGQEARLRCSPMKGHSHVYWYRQLPEEGLKFMVYLQKENIIDESGMPKERFSAEFPKEGPSILRIQQVVRGDSAAYFCASSPQAAGSYEQYFGPGTRLTVT.

The CDR3 reads CASRGQGAGELFF. DNA for the CDR3: TGTGCCAGTAGGGGACAGGGGGCCGGGGAGCTGTTTTTT. This chain joins TRBV19 and TRBJ2-2, with 11 bases lining up with TRBD1. This CDR3 has 13 residues. J gave up 6 bases and V 6 bases, and 0 bases lay outside the gene matches. CDR1 and CDR2 from the germline V gene are LNHDA and SQIVND (reference sequence).

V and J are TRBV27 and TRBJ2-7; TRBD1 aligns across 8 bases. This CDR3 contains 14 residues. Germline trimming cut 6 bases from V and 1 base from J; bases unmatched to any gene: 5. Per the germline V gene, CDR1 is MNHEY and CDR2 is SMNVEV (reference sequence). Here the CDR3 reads CASRPGGLSYEQYF. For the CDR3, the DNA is TGTGCCAGCAGACCAGGGGGCTTATCCTACGAGCAGTACTTC.

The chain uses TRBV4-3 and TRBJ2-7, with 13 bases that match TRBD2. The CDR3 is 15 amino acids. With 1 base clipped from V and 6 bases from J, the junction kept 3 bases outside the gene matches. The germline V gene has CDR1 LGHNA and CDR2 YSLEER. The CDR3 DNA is TGCGCCAGCAGCCAAGTTGGACTAGCGGGAGTCGAGCAGTACTTC. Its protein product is CASSQVGLAGVEQYF.

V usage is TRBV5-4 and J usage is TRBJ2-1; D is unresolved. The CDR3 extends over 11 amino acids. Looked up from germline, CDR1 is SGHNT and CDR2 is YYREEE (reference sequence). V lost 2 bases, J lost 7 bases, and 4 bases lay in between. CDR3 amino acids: CASSFGNEQFF. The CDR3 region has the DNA TGTGCCAGCAGCTTCGGGAATGAGCAGTTCTTC.

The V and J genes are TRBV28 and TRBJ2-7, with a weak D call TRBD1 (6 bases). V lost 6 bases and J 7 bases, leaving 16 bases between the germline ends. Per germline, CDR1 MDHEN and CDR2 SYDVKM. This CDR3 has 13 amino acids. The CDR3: CASSLTGLGEQYF. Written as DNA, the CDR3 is TGTGCCAGCAGCCTTACAGGGTTAGGAGAGCAGTACTTC.